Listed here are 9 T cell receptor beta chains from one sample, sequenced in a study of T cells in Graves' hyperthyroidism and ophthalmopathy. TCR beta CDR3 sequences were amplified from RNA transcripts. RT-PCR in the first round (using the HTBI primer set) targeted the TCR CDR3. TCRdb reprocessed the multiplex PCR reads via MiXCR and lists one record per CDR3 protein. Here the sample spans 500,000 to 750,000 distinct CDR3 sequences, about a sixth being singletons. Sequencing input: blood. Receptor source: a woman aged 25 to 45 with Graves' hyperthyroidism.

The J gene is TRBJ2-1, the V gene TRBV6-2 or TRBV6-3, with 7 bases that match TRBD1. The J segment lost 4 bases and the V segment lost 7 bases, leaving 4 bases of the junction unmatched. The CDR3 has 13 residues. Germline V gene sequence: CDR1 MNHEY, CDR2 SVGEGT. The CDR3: CASMTGNYNEQFF. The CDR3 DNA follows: TGTGCCAGCATGACAGGGAATTACAATGAGCAGTTCTTC.

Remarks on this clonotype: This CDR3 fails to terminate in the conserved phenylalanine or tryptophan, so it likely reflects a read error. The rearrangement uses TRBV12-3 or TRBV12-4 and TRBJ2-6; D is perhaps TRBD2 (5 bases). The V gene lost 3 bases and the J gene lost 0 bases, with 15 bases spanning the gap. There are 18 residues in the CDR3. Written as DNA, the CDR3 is TGTGCCAGCAGTTTCGGGGTTTCCTCTGACTCTGGGGCCAACGTCCTGACTCTC. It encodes CASSFGVSSDSGANVLTL.

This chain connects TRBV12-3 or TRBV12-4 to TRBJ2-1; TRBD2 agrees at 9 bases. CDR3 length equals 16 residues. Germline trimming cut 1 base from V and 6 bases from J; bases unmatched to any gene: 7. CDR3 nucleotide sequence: TGTGCCAGCAGTTTAGATAGCGGGAGAGGGAGCAATGAGCAGTTCTTC. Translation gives CASSLDSGRGSNEQFF.

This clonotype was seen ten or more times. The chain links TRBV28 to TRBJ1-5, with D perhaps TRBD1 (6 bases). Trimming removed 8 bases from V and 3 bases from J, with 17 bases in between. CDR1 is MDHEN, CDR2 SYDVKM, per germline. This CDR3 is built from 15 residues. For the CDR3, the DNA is TGTGCCAGCCTAGGGGGGCAGGGCCTCAATCAGCCCCAGCATTTT. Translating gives CASLGGQGLNQPQHF.

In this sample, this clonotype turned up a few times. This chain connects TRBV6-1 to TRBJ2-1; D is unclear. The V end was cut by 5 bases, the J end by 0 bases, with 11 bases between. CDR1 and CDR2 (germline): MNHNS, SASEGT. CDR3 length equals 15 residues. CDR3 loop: CASSKPLSSYNEQFF. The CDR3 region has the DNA TGTGCCAGCAGTAAACCTTTGAGCTCCTACAATGAGCAGTTCTTC.

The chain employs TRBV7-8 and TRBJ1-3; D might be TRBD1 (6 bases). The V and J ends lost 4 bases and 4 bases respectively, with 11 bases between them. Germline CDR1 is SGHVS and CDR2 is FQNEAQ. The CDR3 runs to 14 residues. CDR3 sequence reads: CASSSGTSGNTIYF. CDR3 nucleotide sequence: TGTGCCAGCAGCTCTGGGACAAGCGGAAACACCATATATTTT. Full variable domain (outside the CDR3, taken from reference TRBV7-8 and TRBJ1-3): GAGVSQSPRYKVAKRGQDVALRCDPISGHVSLFWYQQALGQGPEFLTYFQNEAQLDKSGLPSDRFFAERPEGSVSTLKIQRTQQEDSAVYLCASSSGTSGNTIYFGEGSWLTVV.

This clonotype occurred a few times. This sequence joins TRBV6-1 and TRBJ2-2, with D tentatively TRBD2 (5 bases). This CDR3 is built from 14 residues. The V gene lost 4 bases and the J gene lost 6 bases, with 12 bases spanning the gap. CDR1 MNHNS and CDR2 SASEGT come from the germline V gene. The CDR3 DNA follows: TGTGCCAGCAGTGTACTAGGACGTTCCGGGGAGCTGTTTTTT. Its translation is CASSVLGRSGELFF.

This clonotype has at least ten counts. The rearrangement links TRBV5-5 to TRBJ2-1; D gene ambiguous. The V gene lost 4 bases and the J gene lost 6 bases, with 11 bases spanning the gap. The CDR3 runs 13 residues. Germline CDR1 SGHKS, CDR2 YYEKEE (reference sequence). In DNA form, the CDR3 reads TGTGCCAGCAGCCGACCGCGCGGCAATGAGCAGTTCTTC. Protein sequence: CASSRPRGNEQFF.

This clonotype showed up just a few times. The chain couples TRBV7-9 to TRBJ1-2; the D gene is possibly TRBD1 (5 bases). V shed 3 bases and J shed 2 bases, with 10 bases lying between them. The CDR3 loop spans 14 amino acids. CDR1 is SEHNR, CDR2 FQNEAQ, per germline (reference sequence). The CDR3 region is CASSFGTANYGYTF. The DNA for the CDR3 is TGTGCCAGCAGCTTTGGGACGGCGAACTATGGCTACACCTTC. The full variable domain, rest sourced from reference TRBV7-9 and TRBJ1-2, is DTGVSQNPRHKITKRGQNVTFRCDPISEHNRLYWYRQTLGQGPEFLTYFQNEAQLEKSRLLSDRFSAERPKGSFSTLEIQRTEQGDSAMYLCASSFGTANYGYTFGSGTRLTVV.